Below are 3 T cell receptor beta chains sequenced from a single sample in a study of T cells after yellow fever vaccination. TCRdb re-derived calls from the 5' RACE reads in MiXCR, one entry per CDR3 protein. The data contain 340,000 or so distinct CDR3 sequences, around an eighth of them singletons. Material: CD4+ T cells sorted from PBMCs, obtained 15 days after the yellow fever booster vaccination. These receptors all stem from a man in his late teens or twenties who received the YFV17D yellow fever vaccine.

In its sample, this clonotype was seen a few times. The chain recombines TRBV2 with TRBJ2-3; a weak D match, TRBD1 (5 bases). This CDR3 is 14 amino acids long. Between the trimmed V and J ends, which lost 2 bases and 5 bases, there was a span of 11 bases. Germline V CDR1 and CDR2: SNHLY, FYNNEI. CDR3: CASSEQGYGDTQYF. CDR3 DNA sequence: TGTGCCAGCAGTGAACAGGGATATGGAGATACGCAGTATTTT.

The chain has TRBV15 and TRBJ1-5; maybe TRBD1 (5 bases). Per the germline V gene, CDR1 is LNHNV and CDR2 is YYDKDF (reference sequence). Trimming shortened V by 5 bases and J by 7 bases, and 18 bases separated the two germline ends. CDR3 length: 15 residues. DNA for the CDR3: TGTGCCACCAGCGGTCGGGACTCAACGAGACAGCCCCAGCATTTT. Its protein product is CATSGRDSTRQPQHF. Drawing the rest from reference TRBV15 and TRBJ1-5, the complete variable domain is DAMVIQNPRYQVTQFGKPVTLSCSQTLNHNVMYWYQQKSSQAPKLLFHYYDKDFNNEADTPDNFQSRRPNTSFCFLDIRSPGLGDTAMYLCATSGRDSTRQPQHFGDGTRLSIL.

This clonotype occurred a few times. The V gene is TRBV5-1, the J gene TRBJ1-3; D call uncertain. Germline CDR1 reads SGHRS; CDR2 reads YFSETQ. The CDR3 contains 17 residues. V lost 0 bases to trimming and J lost 0 bases, with 13 bases between them. The CDR3 region is CASSLGRQFFSGNTIYF. In nucleotides, the CDR3 is TGCGCCAGCAGCTTGGGTCGGCAGTTCTTCTCTGGAAACACCATATATTTT.